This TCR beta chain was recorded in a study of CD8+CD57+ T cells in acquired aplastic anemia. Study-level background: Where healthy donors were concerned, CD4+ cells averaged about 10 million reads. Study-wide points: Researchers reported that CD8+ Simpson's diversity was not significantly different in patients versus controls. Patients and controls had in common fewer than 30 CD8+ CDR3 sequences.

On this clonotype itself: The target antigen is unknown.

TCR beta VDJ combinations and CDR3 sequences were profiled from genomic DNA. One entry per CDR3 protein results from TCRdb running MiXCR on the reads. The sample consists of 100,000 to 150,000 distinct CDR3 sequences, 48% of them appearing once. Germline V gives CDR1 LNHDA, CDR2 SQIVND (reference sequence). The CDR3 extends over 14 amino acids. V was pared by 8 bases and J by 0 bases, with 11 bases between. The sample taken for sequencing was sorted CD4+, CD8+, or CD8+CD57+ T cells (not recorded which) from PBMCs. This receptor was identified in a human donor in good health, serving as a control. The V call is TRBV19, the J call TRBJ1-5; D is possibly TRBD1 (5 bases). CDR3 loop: CASQPTASNQPQHF. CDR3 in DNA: TGTGCCAGTCAACCGACAGCTAGCAATCAGCCCCAGCATTTT.